This T cell receptor (beta chain) was recovered during a study of cytomegalovirus exposure and HLA in healthy donors. Everyone who donated was a healthy bone marrow donor. PCR primers comprised 60 Vbeta and 13 Jbeta primers. Method: immunoSEQ multiplex PCR; TCRdb's copy keeps in-frame clones and lacks some. In the table there are under 100,000 clones, 9.5% to 13% of which are singletons. Germline CDR1 SGHTA, CDR2 FQGTGA. The CDR3 is 15 amino acids. Trimming removed 2 bases from V and 2 bases from J, with 11 bases in between. The chain links TRBV7-3 to TRBJ2-3; D call uncertain. The source of this sequence is a man between 60 and 75 years old in good health and CMV-seropositive. The specimen was PBMCs. The CDR3 DNA reads TGTGCCAGCAGCTTACGGTGGCAGGACACAGATACGCAGTATTTT. This translates into CASSLRWQDTDTQYF. Full variable domain (rest looked up from reference TRBV7-3 and TRBJ2-3): GAGVSQTPSNKVTEKGKYVELRCDPISGHTALYWYRQSLGQGPEFLIYFQGTGAADDSGLPNDRFFAVRPEGSVSTLKIQRTERGDSAVYLCASSLRWQDTDTQYFGPGTRLTVL.